The sequence of this TCR beta chain was determined in a study of blood T cell repertoires in COVID-19. The CDR3 contains 13 residues. Trimming took off 4 bases at V and 5 bases at J, with 11 bases between the two ends. The germline V gene has CDR1 SEHNR and CDR2 FQNEAQ (reference sequence). Participants were aged about 18 to 90 years, lived in under 30 US areas, and enrolled virtually. Participant-reported clinical history was the basis for cohort assignment. Original processing methods: Reference gene primers were amplified, and this amplification served to estimate nucleated cell counts. Libraries were prepared by immunoSEQ multiplex PCR; TCRdb keeps only in-frame clonotypes and omits some of them. Clonal size and the V and J genes are those of that table, whereas D and trimming came from the DNA. The table lists approximately 470,000 clones, around 87% of them singletons.

The sample consisted of PBMCs or T cells enriched from blood (not recorded which). The V and J genes are TRBV7-9 and TRBJ2-5; D remains unclear. The sequence was collected from a woman under 30 who had recovered from COVID-19. The CDR3 DNA sequence: TGTGCCAGCAGCTCCCCAGTGCAGGAGACCCAGTACTTC. Translating it yields CASSSPVQETQYF.